What follows are 16 T cell receptor beta chains derived from one specimen sequenced in a study of blood T cell repertoires in COVID-19. Produced via immunoSEQ multiplex PCR; TCRdb's table is partial and in-frame only. In the table there are some 170,000 clones, over 70% of which are singletons. The specimen sequenced was peripheral blood. The receptors derive from an elderly woman with active or convalescent COVID-19.

The rearrangement joins TRBV5-1 to TRBJ2-2; D is unclear. This CDR3 is built from 15 residues. CDR1 SGHRS and CDR2 YFSETQ come from the germline V gene. V lost 8 bases, J lost 0 bases, and 14 bases lay in between. CDR3 loop: CASVEQNPNTGELFF. The CDR3 coding sequence is TGCGCCAGTGTGGAACAGAACCCGAACACCGGGGAGCTGTTTTTT.

The chain combines TRBV13 with TRBJ2-7; D ambiguous. V was cut by 1 base and J by 0 bases, with 19 bases left in between. CDR3 length: 18 residues. Germline CDR1 reads PRHDT; CDR2 reads FYEKMQ (reference sequence). The CDR3 is CASSLDPSGPSSSYEQYF. DNA for the CDR3: TGTGCCAGCAGCTTAGACCCTTCCGGTCCGAGTAGCTCCTACGAGCAGTACTTC.

V is TRBV6-1 and J is TRBJ2-2, with 12 bases fitting TRBD1. V lost 1 base to trimming and J lost 0 bases; unmatched junction nucleotides: 3. The germline V gene has CDR1 MNHNS and CDR2 SASEGT. The CDR3 extends over 18 amino acids. DNA for the CDR3: TGTGCCAGCAGTGAAGTGGGACAGGGGGCCGCGAACACCGGGGAGCTGTTTTTT. Protein sequence: CASSEVGQGAANTGELFF.

The chain recombines TRBV5-4 with TRBJ2-5, with unresolved D. The CDR3 has 14 residues. Trimming took 0 bases from V and 4 from J, leaving 10 bases between them. CDR1 and CDR2 from the germline V gene are SGHNT and YYREEE (reference sequence). This CDR3 is CASSLGVRGETQYF. The CDR3, as DNA: TGTGCCAGCAGCTTGGGGGTTCGAGGAGAGACCCAGTACTTC.

This clone was seen more than once but under ten times. The chain links TRBV11-3 to TRBJ1-3, with D uncertain. Germline CDR1 is SGHNT and CDR2 is YENEEA. The V and J ends lost 4 bases and 0 bases respectively, with 7 bases between them. The CDR3 sequence is 14 residues long. The CDR3, as DNA: TGTGCCAGCAGCTCGGTTTACTCTGGAAACACCATATATTTT. It codes for CASSSVYSGNTIYF. The complete variable domain, with remaining parts taken from reference TRBV11-3 and TRBJ1-3, reads EAGVVQSPRYKIIEKKQPVAFWCNPISGHNTLYWYLQNLGQGPELLIRYENEEAVDDSQLPKDRFSAERLKGVDSTLKIQPAELGDSAVYLCASSSVYSGNTIYFGEGSWLTVV.

The rearrangement links TRBV30 to TRBJ2-5, with D tentatively TRBD2 (5 bases). This CDR3 has 13 residues. In germline, CDR1 is GTSNPN, CDR2 SVGIG (reference sequence). V gave up 5 bases and J gave up 1 base, with 11 bases separating them. The CDR3 bases are TGTGCCTGGGGGCGGGCAGTCCAAGAGACCCAGTACTTC. Translating it yields CAWGRAVQETQYF. The full variable domain, in which reference TRBV30 and TRBJ2-5 provide the parts outside the CDR3, is SQTIHQWPATLVQPVGSPLSLECTVEGTSNPNLYWYRQAAGRGLQLLFYSVGIGQISSEVPQNLSASRPQDRQFILSSKKLLLSDSGFYLCAWGRAVQETQYFGPGTRLLVL.

The chain joins TRBV15 to TRBJ2-3, with 7 bases fitting TRBD1. In germline, CDR1 is LNHNV, CDR2 YYDKDF (reference sequence). The CDR3 has 13 amino acids. After removal of 9 bases from V and 2 bases from J, the junction contained 5 bases not matched to a gene. CDR3 amino acids: CATQDRYTDTQYF. CDR3 DNA sequence: TGTGCCACGCAGGACAGGTACACAGATACGCAGTATTTT. Full variable domain (rest looked up from reference TRBV15 and TRBJ2-3): DAMVIQNPRYQVTQFGKPVTLSCSQTLNHNVMYWYQQKSSQAPKLLFHYYDKDFNNEADTPDNFQSRRPNTSFCFLDIRSPGLGDTAMYLCATQDRYTDTQYFGPGTRLTVL.

This chain connects TRBV5-1 to TRBJ1-4; TRBD1 matches at 9 bases. CDR1 and CDR2 (germline): SGHRS, YFSETQ. V dropped 2 bases and J dropped 5; count of bases not matched to a gene: 4. The CDR3 is made up of 15 amino acids. The CDR3 is CASSLIQGANEKLFF. As DNA, the CDR3 is TGCGCCAGCAGCTTAATACAGGGGGCGAATGAAAAACTGTTTTTT.

V is TRBV4-3 and J is TRBJ2-1, with TRBD1 matching 9 bases. Germline CDR1 LGHNA, CDR2 YSLEER. After removal of 4 bases from V and 3 bases from J, the junction contained 10 bases not matched to a gene. The CDR3 runs to 17 residues. CDR3 bases: TGCGCCAGCAGCCCCTACCCCGGGACAGGGAACTACAATGAGCAGTTCTTC. It yields the protein CASSPYPGTGNYNEQFF.

The chain has TRBV25-1 and TRBJ2-7; TRBD1 aligns across 9 bases. Trimming at V came to 4 bases and at J to 1 base, leaving 2 bases not matched to a gene. The CDR3 spans 14 residues. Germline CDR1 reads MGHDK; CDR2 reads SYGVNS. The CDR3 coding sequence is TGTGCCAGCAGTGGGGACAGGGTATCCTACGAGCAGTACTTC. It yields the protein CASSGDRVSYEQYF.

The rearrangement joins TRBV6-6 to TRBJ1-6; 7 bases fit TRBD1. The length of the CDR3 is 15 residues. Germline CDR1 reads MNHNY; CDR2 reads SVGAGI (reference sequence). Trimming cost V 1 base and J 8 bases; bases outside gene matches: 5. CDR3 loop: CASSYYRGRDSPLHF. DNA of the CDR3: TGTGCCAGCAGTTACTACAGGGGTCGGGATTCACCCCTCCACTTT.

In this sample, this clone turned up once. This rearrangement joins TRBV4-2 to TRBJ2-5, with D maybe TRBD1 (5 bases). Germline V CDR1 and CDR2: LGHNA, YNFKEQ. The V end lost 2 bases, the J end lost 2 bases, and 9 bases lay between the germline ends. This CDR3 contains 14 residues. The chain's CDR3 is CASSQIDRQETQYF. In DNA, the CDR3 is TGTGCCAGCAGCCAAATCGACAGACAAGAGACCCAGTACTTC.

V and J are TRBV5-4 and TRBJ2-3; 11 positions match TRBD2. Trimming removed 3 bases from V and 2 bases from J; junction bases left unmatched: 5. The CDR3 length is 16 residues. In germline, CDR1 is SGHNT, CDR2 YYREEE (reference sequence). The CDR3 loop is CASSSKLAGDTDTQYF. The CDR3 bases are TGTGCCAGCAGCTCCAAACTAGCGGGGGACACAGATACGCAGTATTTT.

The V gene is TRBV18, the J gene TRBJ1-2, with D hard to call. From germline, CDR1 is KGHSH and CDR2 LQKENI. V shed 2 bases and J shed 8 bases, with 15 bases lying between them. The CDR3 is 14 amino acids. In DNA form, the CDR3 reads TGTGCCAGCTCACCAGGAGCGGGATTCTTAGGCTACACCTTC. It codes for CASSPGAGFLGYTF.

DNA for the CDR3: TGTGCCAGCAGTCCCGCCACGAGCTCCTATAATTCACCCCTCCACTTT. Its translation: CASSPATSSYNSPLHF. The chain uses TRBV28 and TRBJ1-6, with D unresolved. V was clipped by 5 bases and J by 0 bases, with 11 bases between them. Germline CDR1 and CDR2: MDHEN and SYDVKM. The CDR3 has 16 amino acids.

V usage is TRBV12-3 or TRBV12-4 and J usage is TRBJ2-5; D remains unclear. The ends were cut back, 3 bases at V and 7 bases at J, with 12 bases in the middle. CDR3 size: 13 residues. The CDR3 nucleotides are TGTGCCAGCAGTTTTCGTACAGTGGGGACCCAGTACTTC. Its translation: CASSFRTVGTQYF.